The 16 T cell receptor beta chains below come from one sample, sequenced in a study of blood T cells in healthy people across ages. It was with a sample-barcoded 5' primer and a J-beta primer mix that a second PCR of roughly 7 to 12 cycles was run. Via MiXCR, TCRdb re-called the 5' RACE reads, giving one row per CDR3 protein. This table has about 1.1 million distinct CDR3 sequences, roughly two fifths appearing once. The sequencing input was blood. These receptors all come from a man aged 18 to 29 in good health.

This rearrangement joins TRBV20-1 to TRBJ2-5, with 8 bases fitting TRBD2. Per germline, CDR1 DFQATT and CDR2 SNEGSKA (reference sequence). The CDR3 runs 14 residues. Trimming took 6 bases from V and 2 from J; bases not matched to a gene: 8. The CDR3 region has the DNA TGCAGTGCACGCTCGGGAGGGGATCAAGAGACCCAGTACTTC. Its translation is CSARSGGDQETQYF.

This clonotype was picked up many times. This CDR3 reads CASSQSRDPSYEQYF. CDR3 DNA: TGTGCCAGCAGTCAAAGCCGGGACCCTTCCTACGAGCAGTACTTC. The genes are TRBV7-2 and TRBJ2-7; either TRBD1 or TRBD2 may fit D (5 bases each). Trimming cost V 6 bases and J 1 base, with 16 bases left between them. In germline, CDR1 is SGHTA, CDR2 FQGNSA. This CDR3 has 15 residues.

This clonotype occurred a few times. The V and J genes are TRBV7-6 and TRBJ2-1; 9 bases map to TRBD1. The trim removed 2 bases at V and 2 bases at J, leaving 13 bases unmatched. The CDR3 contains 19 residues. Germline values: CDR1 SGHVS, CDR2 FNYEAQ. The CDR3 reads CASSLLGPPGTGPYNEQFF. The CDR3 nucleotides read TGTGCCAGCAGCTTACTTGGACCACCCGGGACAGGGCCCTACAATGAGCAGTTCTTC.

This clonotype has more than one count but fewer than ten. CDR3 in DNA: TGTGCCAGCAGCGTAACAGGGTACGGAGCTAACTATGGCTACACCTTC. It codes for CASSVTGYGANYGYTF. The V and J genes are TRBV7-9 and TRBJ1-2; tentative D call: TRBD1 (6 bases). Germline-derived CDR1 and CDR2 are SEHNR and FQNEAQ (reference sequence). This CDR3 spans 16 amino acids. The ends were cut back, 5 bases at V and 0 bases at J, with 16 bases in the middle.

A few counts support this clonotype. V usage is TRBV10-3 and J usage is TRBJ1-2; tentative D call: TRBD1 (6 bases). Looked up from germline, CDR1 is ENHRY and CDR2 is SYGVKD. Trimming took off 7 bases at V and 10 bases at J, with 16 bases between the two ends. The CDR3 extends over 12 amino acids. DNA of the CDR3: TGTGCCATCACGGTGCAGCAGGGGAACTACACCTTC. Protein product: CAITVQQGNYTF.

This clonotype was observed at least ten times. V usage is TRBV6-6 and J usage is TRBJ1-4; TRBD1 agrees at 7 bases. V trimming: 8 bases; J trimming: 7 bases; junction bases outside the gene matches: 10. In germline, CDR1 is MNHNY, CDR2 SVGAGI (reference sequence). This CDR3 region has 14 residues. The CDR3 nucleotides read TGTGCCAGCTCCCGGGCAGGGGGGGGTGAAAAACTGTTTTTT. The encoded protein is CASSRAGGGEKLFF.

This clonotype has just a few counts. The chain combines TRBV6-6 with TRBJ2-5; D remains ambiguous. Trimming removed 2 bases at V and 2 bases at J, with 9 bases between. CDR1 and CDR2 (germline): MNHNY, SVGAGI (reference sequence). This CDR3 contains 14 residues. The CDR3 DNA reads TGTGCCAGCAGTTACATGGCGGTACAAGAGACCCAGTACTTC. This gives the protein CASSYMAVQETQYF.

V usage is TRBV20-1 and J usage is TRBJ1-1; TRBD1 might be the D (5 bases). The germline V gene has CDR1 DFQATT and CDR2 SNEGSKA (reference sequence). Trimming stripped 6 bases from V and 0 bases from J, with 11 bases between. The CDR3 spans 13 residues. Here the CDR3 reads CSARGMMNTEAFF. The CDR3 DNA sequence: TGCAGTGCGAGGGGCATGATGAACACTGAAGCTTTCTTT.

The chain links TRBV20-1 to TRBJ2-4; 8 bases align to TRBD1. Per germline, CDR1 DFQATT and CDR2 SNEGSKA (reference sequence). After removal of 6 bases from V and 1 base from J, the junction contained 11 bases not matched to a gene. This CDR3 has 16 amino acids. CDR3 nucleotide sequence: TGCAGTGCCTACAGAACAGGGGGGAGTGCCAAAAACATTCAGTACTTC. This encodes CSAYRTGGSAKNIQYF.

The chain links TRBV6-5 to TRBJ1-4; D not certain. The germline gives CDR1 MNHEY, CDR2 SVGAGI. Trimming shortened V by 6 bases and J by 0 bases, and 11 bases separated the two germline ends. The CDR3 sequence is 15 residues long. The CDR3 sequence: CASSPRSATNEKLFF. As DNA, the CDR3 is TGTGCCAGCAGCCCCCGATCGGCAACTAATGAAAAACTGTTTTTT.

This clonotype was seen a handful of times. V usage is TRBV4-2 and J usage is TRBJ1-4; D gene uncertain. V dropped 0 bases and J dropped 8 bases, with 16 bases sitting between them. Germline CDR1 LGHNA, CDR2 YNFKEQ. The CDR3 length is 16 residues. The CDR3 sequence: CASSQDIGGSGEKLFF. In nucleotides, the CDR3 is TGTGCCAGCAGCCAAGATATCGGAGGGTCGGGAGAAAAACTGTTTTTT.

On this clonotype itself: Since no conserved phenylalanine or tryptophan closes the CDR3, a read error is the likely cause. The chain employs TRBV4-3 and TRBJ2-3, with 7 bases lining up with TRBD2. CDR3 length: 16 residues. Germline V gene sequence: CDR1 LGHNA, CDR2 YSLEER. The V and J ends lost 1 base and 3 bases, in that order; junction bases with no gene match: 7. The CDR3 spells CASSQARTSITDTQYS. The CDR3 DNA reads TGCGCCAGCAGCCAAGCCAGGACTAGTATTACAGATACGCAGTATTCT.

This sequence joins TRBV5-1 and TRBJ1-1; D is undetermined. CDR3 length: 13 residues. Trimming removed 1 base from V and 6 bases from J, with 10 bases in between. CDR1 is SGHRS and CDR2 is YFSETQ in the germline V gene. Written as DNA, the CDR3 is TGCGCCAGCAGCTTGAGTTTTGTTTCTGAAGCTTTCTTT. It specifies CASSLSFVSEAFF.

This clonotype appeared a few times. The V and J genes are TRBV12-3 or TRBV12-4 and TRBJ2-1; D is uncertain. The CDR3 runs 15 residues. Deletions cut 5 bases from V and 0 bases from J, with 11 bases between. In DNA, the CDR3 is TGTGCCAGCAGTCTAGATACCACCTCCTACAATGAGCAGTTCTTC. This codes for CASSLDTTSYNEQFF.

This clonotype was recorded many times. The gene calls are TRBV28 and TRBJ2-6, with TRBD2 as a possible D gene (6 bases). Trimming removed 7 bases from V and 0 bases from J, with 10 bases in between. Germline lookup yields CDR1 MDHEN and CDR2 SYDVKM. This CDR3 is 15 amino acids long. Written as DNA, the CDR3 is TGTGCCAGCACAAACGGGGGCTCTGGGGCCAACGTCCTGACTTTC. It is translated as CASTNGGSGANVLTF.

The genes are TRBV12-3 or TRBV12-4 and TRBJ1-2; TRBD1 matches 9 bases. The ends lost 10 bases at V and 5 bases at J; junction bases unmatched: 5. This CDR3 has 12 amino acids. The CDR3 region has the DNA TGTGCCACACAGGGGGCAGTATATGGCTACACCTTC. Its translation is CATQGAVYGYTF.